This T cell receptor beta chain was identified during a study of cytomegalovirus exposure and HLA in healthy donors (dated by TCRdb to about 2017). For the study in its entirety: An earlier analysis of some 600 of the donors reported about 300 Gb of sequence data and around 100 million unique TCR beta sequences obtained from roughly 180 million T cells. An early release covering 550 to 700 HLA-typed donors comprised around 300 gigabases of sequencing data and 85 million to 100 million unique TCR sequences. The genetic ancestry cluster associated with self-reported Caucasian donors included over 65% of the approximately 430 genotyped donors. The study aimed to test whether signatures of past pathogen exposure could be identified by cataloging public T cell receptors. The T cell repertoires of 666 subjects were profiled by immunosequencing and related to cytomegalovirus serostatus. Besides the first cohort of roughly 640 subjects, a separate validation cohort made up of 120 different subjects was used. To predict cytomegalovirus infection status, the study brought together high-throughput TCR immunosequencing, statistical association of individual TCRs with disease status, and machine learning. In a later analysis, previously published TCR beta repertoires from several hundred donors were re-analyzed and high-resolution HLA genotyping was added so that TCR occurrence patterns could be studied. Rather than using new phenotypic data, the later analysis identified candidate immune exposures from TCR beta sequences and from how often those sequences occurred across donors. In an earlier analysis of 550 to 700 of the donors, high-throughput TCR beta sequencing was used to judge whether each TCR beta V gene segment behaved as functional or pseudogenic. Donor age, sex, ethnicity and CMV serostatus were collected together with the repertoire data. A later genetic analysis used genome-wide SNP genotypes for about 60% of the roughly 700 donors, treating that subset as a discovery cohort. All discovery cohort repertoires had been generated using a single sequencing platform. HLA typing included class I and class II loci at four-digit resolution. Typing coverage differed by locus: A, B, C, DRB1 and DQB1 were typed in about 620-630 donors, DQA1 in roughly 510, DPA1 in 600 to 610, and DPB1 in approximately 450. Roughly five DR-DQ haplotypes were handled as single units for association and clustering because linkage in the cohort was strong. Among 300 to 500 genotyped donors of the cohort, an average of around 240,000 unique TCR beta nucleotide sequences was sequenced per donor, of which 15% to 20% were non-productive.

What the work shows at the level of the full study, not this receptor alone: Most TCR sequences were observed very rarely across donors, whereas some public TCRs were present in many individuals. In a later genetic analysis, a missense DCLRE1C variant was associated with V-gene and J-gene trimming of TCR beta chains, and the association was replicated in an independent cohort. Roughly uniform sequencing depth across donors was assumed in presence/absence analyses, although this assumption may not hold. In a later analysis, the rate of TCR association differed among HLA loci, with DRB1 alleles having the most associated TCRs and HLA-C alleles having the fewest. For the cohort, immune exposure information was limited to CMV serostatus. A later analysis found that most CMV-associated TCR beta chains appeared HLA-restricted, with HLA associations seemingly driven largely by CMV exposure. In this cohort, only TCR beta chains were sequenced, and detectable features were limited by the absence of alpha or paired-chain data. Cytomegalovirus status was reported to be diagnosed by the classifier with high specificity and sensitivity in both the original and validation cohorts. It was suggested by the authors that the approach could potentially be generalized to other disease states and immunological phenotypes. The sequencing pipeline was judged likely to have produced a cluster of highly shared sequence variants as a technical artifact. According to a later analysis, parvovirus B19, influenza, CMV and Epstein-Barr virus appeared linked to several top co-occurrence clusters. Correlated functional status among segregating V segments might reflect linkage disequilibrium, but an unknown experimental factor could not be ruled out. Compared with equally common non-associated chains, HLA-associated TCR beta chains in a later analysis were more clonally expanded and had lower generation probabilities. According to a later genetic analysis, donors in an Asian-associated ancestry cluster had fewer N-insertions in productive TCRs than the approximately 630-donor mean. Strong co-occurrence of HLA alleles, especially DR and DQ, made assigning TCR associations to individual alleles difficult. At a false discovery rate of 0.05, a later analysis linked some 17,000 TCR beta sequences to specific HLA alleles. The earlier analysis of 587 of the donors excluded 15 to 20 rarely observed V segments, including chromosome 9 orphons, because counts were too low. An earlier analysis of 450 to 750 of the donors showed that most TCR beta V segments appeared in productive rearrangements either about 90% or about 30% of the time, which broadly matched IMGT annotations. A further reported finding was that TCR beta sequences accurately predicted the HLA-A and HLA-B alleles for most subjects in the first cohort. Because HLA typing was missing for some donors at each locus, association tests included only the typed subset. Because the 87-base-pair reads could not distinguish some IMGT-functional V segments, including TRBV6-2 and TRBV6-3, those segments were excluded. The study gave a list of 150 to 200 TCR beta chains associated with cytomegalovirus. In vitro tests confirmed that a few of the cytomegalovirus-associated TCR beta chains recognize cytomegalovirus antigens.

Concerning this clone: There is no known antigen for this receptor. No much larger clonotype is one base removed from it; base qualities were not supplied.

Libraries came from the immunoSEQ multiplex PCR assay. For the multiplex PCR, a mixture combining 60 forward primers for TCR Vbeta segments and 13 reverse primers for TCR Jbeta segments was used. A multiplex PCR assay on genomic DNA amplified the CDR3 region of rearranged TCR beta genes. The amplified TCR beta libraries were sequenced on the Illumina HiSeq System as 87-base-pair reads. The study's processing was this. A later analysis counted 75 million to 100 million unique TCR beta chains across the 650 to 700 repertoires, and about 10 million of these chains were shared by at least two donors. To remove PCR and sequencing errors, raw reads were error-corrected and collapsed into unique sequences using a nearest-neighbor algorithm that merged closely related sequences. Alignment of CDR3 sequences to IMGT reference sequences was used to assign V, D and J gene segments. For a sequence to be retained, at least a six-nucleotide match to both a V gene segment and a J gene segment was required. A rearrangement counted as productive if the CDR3 had no stop codons and remained in frame with V and J, and every other rearrangement counted as non-productive. CDR3 was defined by IMGT convention, running from the second conserved V-encoded cysteine to the conserved J-encoded phenylalanine. The earlier analysis of around 640 of the donors excluded sequences that lacked an unambiguous match to a single V gene segment. In an earlier analysis of roughly 500 of the donors, V segments were called functional above 56.7% productive rearrangements and were called segregating when the between-donor standard deviation exceeded 5%. A statistical classification framework was built for diagnosing cytomegalovirus status from the catalog of TCR beta chain sequences. In a later analysis, V and J genes were assigned by comparing TCR nucleotide sequences against IMGT/GENE-DB human TR gene sequences. In a later analysis, CDR3 sequences and most-parsimonious VDJ recombination scenarios were assigned using the TCRdist pipeline. In a later analysis, each TCR beta chain was defined by its CDR3 amino acid sequence together with its V-gene family, and reads lacking a unique V-gene family were excluded. In a later analysis, around 650 highly shared, low-generation-probability nucleotide sequences were removed to address suspected cross-contamination and a sequencing artifact. For each public chain, a later analysis derived a clonal expansion index from normalized ranks of inferred template counts within each repertoire. Generation probabilities in a later analysis came from a VDJ recombination model fitted to out-of-frame rearrangements, and those results were checked against IGoR. Hypergeometric tests were used in a later analysis to score TCR-TCR, TCR-HLA and TCR-CMV co-occurrence, with a repertoire-size bias correction applied to the TCR pairs. To estimate false discovery rates, a later analysis permuted the HLA or CMV assignments 20 times. In a later analysis, co-occurring TCRs were grouped using DBSCAN, with TCRdist sequence similarity added in when clustering inside HLA-allele-positive subsets. Repertoires with fewer than 30,000 or more than 120,000 public chains, plus five repertoires with anomalous nucleotide sharing, were excluded from co-occurrence clustering. TCRdb's version of the immuneACCESS table is confined to in-frame rearrangements and falls short of the full clone set. An unresolved V gene accounts for under half of the shortfall where checked; the remainder is of unknown origin. V and J calls and clone size come straight from that table; D and trimming were deduced from the DNA. A total of 150,000 or so clones appear in this sample, around four fifths of them only once. The ten largest clonotypes hold approximately 1.3% of the sample.

Including cysteine and phenylalanine, the CDR3 has 15 amino acids. Only the CDR3 region is kept as DNA, spanning 45 bases read in frame from base 1. V loses 0 bases of germline sequence and J loses 4 bases, and the interval between the two ends is 8 bases. The germline V gene specifies SGDLS as CDR1 and YYNGEE as CDR2. In total, over 600 healthy bone marrow donors made up the cohort. At the time of sampling, every cohort member was nominally healthy, though immune exposures that went unrecorded were likely present. The donor was CMV seronegative and belonged to the group of roughly 330 seronegative cohort members. A peripheral blood sample was provided by each donor, and peripheral blood mononuclear cells were used for TCR beta sequencing. Genomic DNA extraction from the blood cell samples was performed with the Qiagen DNeasy Blood Extraction Kit.

The sequence was collected from a man between 25 and 39 years old in good health and CMV-seronegative. Source material: PBMCs. The rearrangement combines TRBV9 with TRBJ1-6, and the D gene may be TRBD1, 6 bases matching. The nucleotide sequence is given as TGTGCCAGCAGCGTAGCTACAGGGTATAATTCACCCCTCCACTTT. Translated, this gives CASSVATGYNSPLHF. When the CDR3 is completed using the reference TRBV9 and TRBJ1-6 genes on either side, the full variable domain is DSGVTQTPKHLITATGQRVTLRCSPRSGDLSVYWYQQSLDQGLQFLIQYYNGEERAKGNILERFSAQQFPDLHSELNLSSLELGDSALYFCASSVATGYNSPLHFGNGTRLTVT.